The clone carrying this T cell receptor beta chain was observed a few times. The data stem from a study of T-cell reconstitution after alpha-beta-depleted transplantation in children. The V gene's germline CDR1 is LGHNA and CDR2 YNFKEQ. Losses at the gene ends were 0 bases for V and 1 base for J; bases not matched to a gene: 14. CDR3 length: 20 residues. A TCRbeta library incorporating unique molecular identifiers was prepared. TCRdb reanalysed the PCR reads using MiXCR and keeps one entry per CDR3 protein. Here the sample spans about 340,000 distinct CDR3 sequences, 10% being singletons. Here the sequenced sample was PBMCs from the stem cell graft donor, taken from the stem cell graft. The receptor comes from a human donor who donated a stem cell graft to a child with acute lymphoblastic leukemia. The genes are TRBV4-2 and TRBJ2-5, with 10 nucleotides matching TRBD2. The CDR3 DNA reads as TGTGCCAGCAGCCAAGAACGAGCGGGAGGGCCCTTGGGGCGCCAAGAGACCCAGTACTTC. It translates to CASSQERAGGPLGRQETQYF.